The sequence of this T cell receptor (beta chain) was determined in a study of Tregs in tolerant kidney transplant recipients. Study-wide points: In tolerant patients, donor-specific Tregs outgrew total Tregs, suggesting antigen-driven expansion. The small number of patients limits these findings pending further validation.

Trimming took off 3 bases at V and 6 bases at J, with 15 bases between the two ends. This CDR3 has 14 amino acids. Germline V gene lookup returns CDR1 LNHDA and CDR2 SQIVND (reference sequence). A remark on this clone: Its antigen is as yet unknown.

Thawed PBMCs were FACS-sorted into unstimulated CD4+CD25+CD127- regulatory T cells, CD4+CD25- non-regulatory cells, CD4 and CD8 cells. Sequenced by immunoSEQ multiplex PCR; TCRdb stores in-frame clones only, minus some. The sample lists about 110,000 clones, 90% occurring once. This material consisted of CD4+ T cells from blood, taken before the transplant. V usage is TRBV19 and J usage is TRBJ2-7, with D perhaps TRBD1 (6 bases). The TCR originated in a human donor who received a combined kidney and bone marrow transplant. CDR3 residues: CASSMGQSKSEQYF. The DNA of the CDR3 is TGTGCCAGTAGTATGGGACAATCTAAGAGCGAGCAGTACTTC. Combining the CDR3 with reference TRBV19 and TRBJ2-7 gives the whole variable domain DGGITQSPKYLFRKEGQNVTLSCEQNLNHDAMYWYRQDPGQGLRLIYYSQIVNDFQKGDIAEGYSVSREKKESFPLTVTSAQKNPTAFYLCASSMGQSKSEQYFGPGTRLTVT.